Following are 7 T cell receptor beta chains from one sample sequenced in a study of blood T cell repertoires in COVID-19. Assay used: immunoSEQ multiplex PCR; TCRdb lists only in-frame clones, some missing. Of some 380,000 clones listed, roughly 90% are singletons. Sequences were obtained from peripheral blood. Receptor source: a man between 18 and 35 years old with active or convalescent COVID-19.

The rearrangement joins TRBV5-6 to TRBJ2-7, with 7 bases fitting TRBD1. CDR3 length equals 14 residues. Germline V lookup: CDR1 SGHDT, CDR2 YYEEEE. Trimming at V came to 3 bases and at J to 6 bases, leaving 9 bases not matched to a gene. The CDR3 region has the DNA TGTGCCAGCAGCTATACCGACAGGGCCCTCGAGCAGTACTTC. Translating gives CASSYTDRALEQYF.

This sequence joins TRBV19 and TRBJ2-5, with TRBD2 matching over 8 bases. Germline trimming cut 5 bases from V and 5 bases from J; bases unmatched to any gene: 7. Germline V gives CDR1 LNHDA, CDR2 SQIVND (reference sequence). The CDR3 contains 14 residues. The CDR3 loop reads CASSVRTSFETQYF. As DNA, the CDR3 is TGTGCCAGTAGTGTCCGGACTAGCTTTGAGACCCAGTACTTC.

The genes are TRBV4-2 and TRBJ2-5; TRBD2 matches 10 bases. Germline CDR1 LGHNA, CDR2 YNFKEQ. This CDR3 is built from 17 residues. With 1 base clipped from V and 2 bases from J, the junction kept 7 bases outside the gene matches. The CDR3 DNA reads TGTGCCAGCAGCCAAGCGAGGGATAGCGGGGGGCAAGAGACCCAGTACTTC. It encodes CASSQARDSGGQETQYF.

J is TRBJ2-1 and V is TRBV24-1; 12 bases fit TRBD2. Germline CDR1 KGHDR, CDR2 SFDVKD. V was clipped by 5 bases and J by 8 bases; unmatched bases: 9. The length of the CDR3 is 16 residues. CDR3 DNA sequence: TGTGCCACCAGTGGAGGGGGGTCTAGCGGGAGGGATGAGCAGTTCTTC. It yields the protein CATSGGGSSGRDEQFF.

The V call is TRBV6-5, the J call TRBJ1-1; TRBD1 matches at 9 bases. CDR3 length: 15 residues. Per germline, CDR1 MNHEY and CDR2 SVGAGI. The V gene end was trimmed by 8 bases and the J gene end by 0 bases; junction bases not matched to a gene: 7. DNA of the CDR3: TGTGCCAGCCGAGGGGACAGGGCCATGAACACTGAAGCTTTCTTT. As protein: CASRGDRAMNTEAFF.

The chain couples TRBV7-6 to TRBJ2-2, with 14 bases that match TRBD2. Per germline, CDR1 SGHVS and CDR2 FNYEAQ. The CDR3 sequence is 18 residues long. V lost 5 bases and J lost 6; bases outside the gene matches: 11. CDR3 residues: CASSTGTSGRATAGELFF. Written as DNA, the CDR3 is TGTGCCAGCAGCACGGGGACTAGCGGGAGAGCCACCGCCGGGGAGCTGTTTTTT.

V gene TRBV20-1 combines with J gene TRBJ2-3; a possible D gene is TRBD1 (6 bases). The V end was cut by 7 bases, the J end by 7 bases, with 12 bases between. There are 11 residues in the CDR3. Looked up from germline, CDR1 is DFQATT and CDR2 is SNEGSKA (reference sequence). CDR3 sequence reads: CSGDIQHTQYF. CDR3 coding DNA: TGCAGTGGGGACATACAACATACGCAGTATTTT.